These 16 T cell receptor beta chains originate from one sample sequenced in a study of technical replicates of blood from a few donors (dated by TCRdb to about 2017). The receptor library was made with the immunoSEQ multiplex PCR assay. TCRdb's version of the immuneACCESS table is confined to in-frame rearrangements and falls short of the full clone set. An unresolved V gene accounts for under half of the shortfall where checked; the remainder is of unknown origin. The sample table contains tens of thousands of clones; only one count was recorded for about 96% of them. The ten top clones hold 0.36% of the sample. What was sequenced was T cells isolated from PBMCs. These receptors all stem from a human donor in good health.

This clone has only one observation. V gene TRBV9 combines with J gene TRBJ1-4, with 7 bases lining up with TRBD1. The V and J ends lost 4 bases and 7 bases, in that order; junction bases with no gene match: 7. This CDR3 contains 14 residues. Per the germline V gene, CDR1 is SGDLS and CDR2 is YYNGEE. The chain's CDR3 is CASSPWDRGEKLFF. CDR3 bases: TGTGCCAGCAGCCCCTGGGACAGAGGTGAAAAACTGTTTTTT.

J is TRBJ1-1 and V is TRBV6-5; 8 nucleotides match TRBD1. V was pared by 5 bases and J by 8 bases, with 4 bases of the junction left unmatched. Germline V gives CDR1 MNHEY, CDR2 SVGAGI. The CDR3 is made up of 12 amino acids. CDR3 amino acids: CASSRQGLEAFF. The CDR3 nucleotides are TGTGCCAGCAGTCGACAGGGGTTGGAAGCTTTCTTT.

This chain uses TRBV6-1 with TRBJ1-5; 7 bases are a match to TRBD1. The germline gives CDR1 MNHNS, CDR2 SASEGT. The V and J ends lost 4 bases and 2 bases, in that order; junction bases with no gene match: 2. The CDR3 has 14 residues. This CDR3 reads CASSVGTGNQPQHF. CDR3 nucleotides: TGTGCCAGCAGTGTAGGGACAGGCAATCAGCCCCAGCATTTT.

This chain joins TRBV5-5 and TRBJ1-5; maybe TRBD1 (6 bases). Germline V gene sequence: CDR1 SGHKS, CDR2 YYEKEE (reference sequence). Trimming stripped 3 bases from V and 6 bases from J, with 13 bases between. The CDR3 extends over 14 amino acids. In DNA, the CDR3 is TGTGCCAGCAGCTCCAACAGGGTGGCTCAGCCCCAGCATTTT. As protein: CASSSNRVAQPQHF.

The J gene is TRBJ2-5, the V gene TRBV28; 11 positions agree with TRBD1. The germline V gene encodes CDR1 MDHEN and CDR2 SYDVKM. CDR3 length equals 16 residues. Unmatched junction bases numbered 7, after V lost 2 bases and J lost 5 bases. CDR3 protein: CASSLMDRGRGETQYF. In nucleotides, the CDR3 is TGTGCCAGCAGTTTAATGGACAGGGGGCGGGGTGAGACCCAGTACTTC. Based on the CDR3 plus reference TRBV28 and TRBJ2-5, the full variable domain is DVKVTQSSRYLVKRTGEKVFLECVQDMDHENMFWYRQDPGLGLRLIYFSYDVKMKEKGDIPEGYSVSREKKERFSLILESASTNQTSMYLCASSLMDRGRGETQYFGPGTRLLVL.

The CDR3 DNA reads as TGTGCCAGCAGTTTATTAACCCCCAGGAAGAACACTGAAGCTTTCTTT. Residues: CASSLLTPRKNTEAFF. The chain has TRBV28 and TRBJ1-1; D gene unclear. The CDR3 extends over 16 amino acids. V shed 1 base and J shed 1 base, with 13 bases lying between them. Germline CDR1 is MDHEN and CDR2 is SYDVKM.

The chain has TRBV4-1 and TRBJ2-1, with 10 positions matching TRBD2. V lost 0 bases, J lost 9 bases, and 8 bases stayed unmatched. CDR3 length: 16 amino acids. Per the germline V gene, CDR1 is MGHRA and CDR2 is YSYEKL. CDR3 bases: TGCGCCAGCAGCCAAGAGGGCCTAGCGGGAGATAGTGAGCAGTTCTTC. Translation: CASSQEGLAGDSEQFF.

This clone occurred a few times. The chain joins TRBV29-1 to TRBJ1-3; D possibly corresponds to TRBD1 (6 bases). CDR3 size: 14 residues. Germline V gives CDR1 SQVTM, CDR2 ANQGSEA. Trimming took off 5 bases at V and 0 bases at J, with 11 bases between the two ends. Here the CDR3 reads CSVWQGGSGNTIYF. As DNA, the CDR3 is TGCAGCGTTTGGCAAGGGGGCTCTGGAAACACCATATATTTT.

The CDR3 sequence is CASSYLYTEAFF. The CDR3 DNA reads as TGTGCCAGCAGTTACCTGTACACTGAAGCTTTCTTT. V gene TRBV6-6 combines with J gene TRBJ1-1; no definite D call. The V end lost 2 bases, the J end lost 3 bases, and 4 bases lay between the germline ends. CDR3 length: 12 residues. Germline lookup yields CDR1 MNHNY and CDR2 SVGAGI (reference sequence).

The chain joins TRBV9 to TRBJ1-2; no clear D gene. CDR3 size: 15 residues. CDR1 SGDLS and CDR2 YYNGEE come from the germline V gene. The V and J ends lost 0 bases and 0 bases respectively, with 9 bases between them. CDR3 nucleotides: TGTGCCAGCAGCGTAGGTCCGGGAGCTAACTATGGCTACACCTTC. Translating gives CASSVGPGANYGYTF.

In regard to this clone: Germline is not matched at one junction end, which may reflect a read error. The chain is built from TRBV7-2 and TRBJ1-3, with D hard to call. The V gene's germline CDR1 is SGHTA and CDR2 FQGNSA. This CDR3 is built from 14 residues. The CDR3 loop reads CAGSLSSVGNTIYF. CDR3 in DNA: TGTGCCGGCAGCTTATCTTCTGTTGGAAACACCATATATTTT.

This clone was recorded once. This chain joins TRBV19 and TRBJ1-5, with a weak D call TRBD1 (5 bases). The CDR3 sequence is 14 residues long. Germline V lookup: CDR1 LNHDA, CDR2 SQIVND (reference sequence). Trimming pared 5 bases from V and 1 base from J, leaving 9 bases between. This CDR3 reads CASSLGHSNQPQHF. The CDR3 DNA reads as TGTGCCAGTAGTTTGGGGCACAGCAATCAGCCCCAGCATTTT. Drawing the rest from reference TRBV19 and TRBJ1-5, the complete variable domain is DGGITQSPKYLFRKEGQNVTLSCEQNLNHDAMYWYRQDPGQGLRLIYYSQIVNDFQKGDIAEGYSVSREKKESFPLTVTSAQKNPTAFYLCASSLGHSNQPQHFGDGTRLSIL.

The chain links TRBV27 to TRBJ1-2, with 8 bases fitting TRBD1. Germline CDR1 is MNHEY and CDR2 is SMNVEV (reference sequence). This CDR3 contains 15 residues. V lost 2 bases to trimming and J lost 4 bases; unmatched junction nucleotides: 6. CDR3 coding DNA: TGTGCCAGCAGTTTAAGCAGGGGGCCCGGCTATGGCTACACCTTC. Its translation: CASSLSRGPGYGYTF.

The J gene is TRBJ2-1, the V gene TRBV27; D not resolved. The CDR3 length is 13 residues. The germline V gene has CDR1 MNHEY and CDR2 SMNVEV (reference sequence). Trimming stripped 1 base from V and 4 bases from J, with 5 bases between. The DNA of the CDR3 is TGTGCCAGCAGTTTATTTATGTACAATGAGCAGTTCTTC. As protein: CASSLFMYNEQFF.

This chain joins TRBV27 and TRBJ2-7, with TRBD2 identical over 11 bases. Germline trimming cut 3 bases from V and 3 bases from J; bases unmatched to any gene: 1. Germline V CDR1 and CDR2: MNHEY, SMNVEV (reference sequence). The CDR3 is 14 amino acids. For the CDR3, the DNA is TGTGCCAGCAGTTTGGGACTAGCGGACTACGAGCAGTACTTC. Protein product: CASSLGLADYEQYF.

This clone was seen once. The gene calls are TRBV2 and TRBJ1-5, with 7 bases aligning to TRBD1. The CDR3 is made up of 15 amino acids. V lost 6 bases, J lost 4 bases, and 9 bases stayed unmatched. Germline-derived CDR1 and CDR2 are SNHLY and FYNNEI. Here the CDR3 reads CASSFGTEGNQPQHF. The CDR3 region has the DNA TGTGCCAGCAGCTTCGGGACAGAGGGGAATCAGCCCCAGCATTTT.